These 16 T cell receptor beta chains were all obtained from the same sample, sequenced in a study of T cells in tuberculosis. Some clones are missing from TCRdb's copy, which holds only in-frame ones; the method was immunoSEQ multiplex PCR. The table lists roughly 34,000 clones, around 90% of them singletons. The sample consisted of PBMCs. These receptors were collected from a donor between 10 and 35 years old with latent tuberculosis or without tuberculosis infection. Some clones in this sample may be carry-over from other donors' samples.

The chain couples TRBV7-6 to TRBJ2-1, with D possibly TRBD2 on 6 matching bases. The CDR3 contains 17 residues. The germline V and J ends were trimmed by 5 bases and 2 bases, with 19 bases remaining between them. Germline CDR1 SGHVS, CDR2 FNYEAQ. CDR3 loop: CASSDNPPGLAYNEQFF. CDR3 sequence (DNA): TGTGCCAGCAGCGACAATCCCCCGGGACTCGCCTACAATGAGCAGTTCTTC.

This rearrangement joins TRBV7-9 to TRBJ2-5; 7 bases are shared with TRBD1. Trimming removed 3 bases from V and 4 bases from J; junction bases left unmatched: 2. Germline-derived CDR1 and CDR2 are SEHNR and FQNEAQ (reference sequence). The CDR3 runs 13 residues. The CDR3 coding sequence is TGTGCCAGCAGCTTCCCAGGGGGAGAGACCCAGTACTTC. As protein: CASSFPGGETQYF.

The chain uses TRBV10-3 and TRBJ2-3; 9 positions match TRBD2. Germline CDR1 ENHRY, CDR2 SYGVKD. The CDR3 is 16 amino acids. Trimming cost V 5 bases and J 0 bases; bases outside gene matches: 6. CDR3 sequence: CAISLAGTTSTDTQYF. CDR3 sequence (DNA): TGTGCCATCAGTCTAGCGGGGACAACTAGCACAGATACGCAGTATTTT.

The chain is built from TRBV28 and TRBJ1-5; maybe TRBD1 (6 bases). Per germline, CDR1 MDHEN and CDR2 SYDVKM. CDR3 length: 15 amino acids. The V and J ends lost 6 bases and 3 bases respectively, with 15 bases between them. The CDR3 DNA is TGTGCCAGCAGGACCCCGGGGGGCCCCAATCAGCCCCAGCATTTT. It specifies CASRTPGGPNQPQHF.

The genes are TRBV10-3 and TRBJ2-1, with unresolved D. Germline CDR1 ENHRY, CDR2 SYGVKD. Trimming removed 3 bases from V and 0 bases from J, with 9 bases in between. The CDR3 totals 15 residues. The CDR3 loop is CAISENGPSYNEQFF. The CDR3 DNA reads TGTGCCATCAGTGAAAACGGTCCCTCCTACAATGAGCAGTTCTTC.

This chain joins TRBV18 and TRBJ2-5; D call uncertain. The CDR3 spans 15 residues. V lost 4 bases and J lost 0, with 12 bases in between. CDR1 is KGHSH and CDR2 is LQKENI in the germline V gene. The CDR3 sequence is CASSLETANQETQYF. CDR3 nucleotides: TGTGCCAGCTCACTGGAGACGGCCAACCAAGAGACCCAGTACTTC.

The CDR3 spells CSVGRGGDQPQHF. The CDR3 DNA is TGCAGCGTTGGTCGGGGCGGGGATCAGCCCCAGCATTTT. V and J are TRBV29-1 and TRBJ1-5; D possibly corresponds to TRBD1 (5 bases). The CDR3 is 13 residues long. Germline V lookup: CDR1 SQVTM, CDR2 ANQGSEA. Trimming cost V 4 bases and J 5 bases, with 12 bases left between them. The whole variable domain, filled in from reference TRBV29-1 and TRBJ1-5, reads SAVISQKPSRDICQRGTSLTIQCQVDSQVTMMFWYRQQPGQSLTLIATANQGSEATYESGFVIDKFPISRPNLTFSTLTVSNMSPEDSSIYLCSVGRGGDQPQHFGDGTRLSIL.

The chain has TRBV6-1 and TRBJ2-1; 7 nucleotides agree with TRBD1. CDR1 MNHNS and CDR2 SASEGT come from the germline V gene. CDR3 length: 21 residues. Trimming took 2 bases from V and 0 from J; bases not matched to a gene: 19. CDR3 protein: CASSERGPGTVYLSSYNEQFF. DNA of the CDR3: TGTGCCAGCAGTGAAAGGGGTCCCGGGACAGTCTATTTATCCTCCTACAATGAGCAGTTCTTC.

This chain joins TRBV6-6 and TRBJ1-1, with 7 nucleotides matching TRBD1. Trimming removed 7 bases from V and 1 base from J; junction bases left unmatched: 9. The germline gives CDR1 MNHNY, CDR2 SVGAGI (reference sequence). The CDR3 runs to 15 residues. The CDR3 DNA reads as TGTGCCAGCAAAATAGGACAGGCGACGAACACTGAAGCTTTCTTT. Amino acid sequence: CASKIGQATNTEAFF.

This sequence joins TRBV6-1 and TRBJ2-2; TRBD1 agrees at 7 bases. CDR3 length equals 15 residues. Germline values: CDR1 MNHNS, CDR2 SASEGT. V trimming: 0 bases; J trimming: 7 bases; junction bases outside the gene matches: 5. The CDR3 DNA is TGTGCCAGCAGTGAAGCGGCAGGGGGAAACGGGGAGCTGTTTTTT. This codes for CASSEAAGGNGELFF.

In nucleotides, the CDR3 is TGTGCCAGCAGAACCGAGGGCTCTGGGGCCAACGTCCTGACTTTC. Its translation is CASRTEGSGANVLTF. V is TRBV2 and J is TRBJ2-6; possible D gene TRBD2, 5 bases. V gave up 6 bases and J gave up 0 bases, with 9 bases separating them. The CDR3 sequence is 15 residues long. Germline-derived CDR1 and CDR2 are SNHLY and FYNNEI.

The V gene is TRBV5-1, the J gene TRBJ2-1; 7 bases are shared with TRBD2. Germline V gives CDR1 SGHRS, CDR2 YFSETQ. The CDR3 is 13 residues long. J gave up 8 bases and V 4 bases, and 6 bases lay outside the gene matches. The CDR3 DNA reads as TGCGCCAGCAGCCCCGGGACTAAGGATGAGCAGTTCTTC. Protein product: CASSPGTKDEQFF.

The chain couples TRBV30 to TRBJ1-2; D may be TRBD1 (5 bases). The CDR3 has 13 amino acids. The germline V gene has CDR1 GTSNPN and CDR2 SVGIG (reference sequence). V dropped 7 bases and J dropped 2 bases, with 14 bases sitting between them. The CDR3 spells CALGEGVNYGYTF. In DNA, the CDR3 is TGTGCCTTGGGCGAAGGGGTGAACTATGGCTACACCTTC.

This sequence joins TRBV4-1 and TRBJ2-1; no firm D call. This CDR3 comprises 14 residues. The V gene's germline CDR1 is MGHRA and CDR2 YSYEKL. The V end lost 4 bases, the J end lost 6 bases, and 13 bases lay between the germline ends. The CDR3 here is CASSPAQVINEQFF. CDR3 in DNA: TGCGCCAGCAGCCCCGCCCAGGTGATCAATGAGCAGTTCTTC.

V usage is TRBV10-1 and J usage is TRBJ2-2; no reliable D call. This CDR3 region has 15 residues. Germline V gives CDR1 WNHNN, CDR2 SYGVQD (reference sequence). The V end was cut by 4 bases, the J end by 1 base, with 10 bases between. DNA of the CDR3: TGCGCCAGCAGTGTCCGCCCAGAGAACACCGGGGAGCTGTTTTTT. Amino acid sequence: CASSVRPENTGELFF.

The genes are TRBV11-2 and TRBJ2-3; D gene unclear. Germline CDR1 is SGHAT and CDR2 is FQNNGV. The CDR3 loop spans 14 amino acids. The V and J ends lost 0 bases and 2 bases respectively, with 6 bases between them. The CDR3 sequence is CASSLDYITDTQYF. The CDR3 nucleotides are TGTGCCAGCAGCTTAGATTACATCACAGATACGCAGTATTTT.